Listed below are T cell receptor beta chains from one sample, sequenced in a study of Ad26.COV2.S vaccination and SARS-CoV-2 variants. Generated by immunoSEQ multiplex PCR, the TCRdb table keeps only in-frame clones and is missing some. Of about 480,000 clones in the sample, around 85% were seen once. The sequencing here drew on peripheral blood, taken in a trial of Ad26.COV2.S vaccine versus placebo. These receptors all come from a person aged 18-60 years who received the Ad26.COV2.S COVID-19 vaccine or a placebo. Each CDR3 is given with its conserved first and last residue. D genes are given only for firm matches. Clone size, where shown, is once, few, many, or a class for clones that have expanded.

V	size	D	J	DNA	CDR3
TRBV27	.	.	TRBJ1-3	TGTCGGGGCCCCGCGGGGCTCTCTGGAAACACCATATATTTT	CRGPAGLSGNTIYF
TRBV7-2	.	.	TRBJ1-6	TGTGCCAGCAGCCCAACACGGGGCCCAGCTGATAATTCACCCCTCCACTTT	CASSPTRGPADNSPLHF
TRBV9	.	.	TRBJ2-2	TGTGCCAGCAGCGTAGAGGGTGTTGGGGATAGGGAGCTGTTTTTT	CASSVEGVGDRELFF
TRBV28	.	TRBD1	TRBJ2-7	TGTGCCAGCAGGGACAGGGGTAAGATAGGGCAGTACTTC	CASRDRGKIGQYF
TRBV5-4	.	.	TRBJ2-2	TGTGCCAGCAGCGGTCAGGCGGCAGGGGCCGCCGGGGAGCTGTTTTTT	CASSGQAAGAAGELFF
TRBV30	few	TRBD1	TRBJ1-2	TGTGCCTGGAAATTACAGGGGGCGCAGGGCTACACCTTC	CAWKLQGAQGYTF
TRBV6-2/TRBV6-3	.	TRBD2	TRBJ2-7	TGTGCCAGCAGCGCTAGCGGAACCTACGAGCAGTACTTC	CASSASGTYEQYF
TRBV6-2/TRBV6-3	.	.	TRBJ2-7	TGTGCCAGCAGTTACTACGGCGGCAGGGGGAGGAACGAGCAGTACTTC	CASSYYGGRGRNEQYF
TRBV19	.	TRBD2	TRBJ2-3	TGTGCCAGTAGGTATAGCGGGAGGGCCGAAGATACGCAGTATTTT	CASRYSGRAEDTQYF
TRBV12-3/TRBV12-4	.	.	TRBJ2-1	TGTGCCAGCAGTTTCGGACTAAACAATGAGCAGTTCTTC	CASSFGLNNEQFF
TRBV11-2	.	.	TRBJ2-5	TGTGCCAGCAGCTTGTCGGGACAAGAGACCCAGTACTTC	CASSLSGQETQYF
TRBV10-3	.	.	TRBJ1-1	TGTGCCATCAGTGAGTCCCTCAGAGGCACTGAAGCTTTCTTT	CAISESLRGTEAFF
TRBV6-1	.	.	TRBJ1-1	TGTGCCAGCAGTGAACGCTGGCCGAACACTGAAGCTTTCTTT	CASSERWPNTEAFF
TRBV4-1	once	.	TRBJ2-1	TGCGCCAGCAGCCGACTTCAGGGGTACAATGAGCAGTTCTTC	CASSRLQGYNEQFF
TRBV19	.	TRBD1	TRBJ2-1	TGTGCCAGTAGTATGACAGGGGCCGACAATGAGCAGTTCTTC	CASSMTGADNEQFF
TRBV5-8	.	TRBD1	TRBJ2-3	TGTGCCAGCAGCTTGGGACAGGGAGCAGATACGCAGTATTTT	CASSLGQGADTQYF
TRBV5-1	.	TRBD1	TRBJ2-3	TGCGCCAGCAGCCTATACAGCGGACAGGGGGCGACAGATACGCAGTATTTT	CASSLYSGQGATDTQYF
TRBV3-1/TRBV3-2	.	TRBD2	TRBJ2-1	TGTGCCAGCAGCCAAGATCCTCGGGGGAGGGTGGGGCAGTTCTTC	CASSQDPRGRVGQFF
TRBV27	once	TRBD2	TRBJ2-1	TGTGCCAGCAGTTTTGTGACTAGCGGGAGGGGCGGTGAGCAGTTCTTC	CASSFVTSGRGGEQFF
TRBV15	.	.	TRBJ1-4	TGTGCCACCAGCCAGGGTTACGAAAAACTGTTTTTT	CATSQGYEKLFF
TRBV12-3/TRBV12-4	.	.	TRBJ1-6	TGTGCCAGCAGTGCGGGAAAATCGAGCCTCCACTTT	CASSAGKSSLHF
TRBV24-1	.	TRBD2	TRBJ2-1	TGTGCCACCAGTGATGCTGCCGGGACTAGCGGGAGCAACAATGAGCAGTTCTTC	CATSDAAGTSGSNNEQFF
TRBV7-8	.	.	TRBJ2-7	TGTGCCAGCAGCTTTAGACCGGGACATGGCTACGAGCAGTACTTC	CASSFRPGHGYEQYF
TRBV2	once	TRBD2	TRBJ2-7	TGTGCCAGCACCCAGGGCGGGAGTGTCCACGAGCAGTACTTC	CASTQGGSVHEQYF
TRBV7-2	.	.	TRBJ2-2	TGTGCCAGCACCAGGGACACCGGGGAGCTGTTTTTT	CASTRDTGELFF
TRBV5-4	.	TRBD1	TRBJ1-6	TGTGCCAGCAGCTTGGAGGGGGCTTATAATTCACCCCTCCACTTT	CASSLEGAYNSPLHF
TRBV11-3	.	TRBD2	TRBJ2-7	TGTGCCAGCAGCCCAACCGGGACTAGCGGGAGGGTCTTC	CASSPTGTSGRVF
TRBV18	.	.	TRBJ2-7	TGTGCCAGCTCATACCAGGACCTCTACGAGCAGTACTTC	CASSYQDLYEQYF
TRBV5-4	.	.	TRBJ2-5	TGTGCCAGCAGCTTGGGGGGCGGCCGCCAAGAGACCCAGTACTTC	CASSLGGGRQETQYF
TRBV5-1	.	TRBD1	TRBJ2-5	TGCGCCAGCAGCATAGACAGGGGCCGGGAGACCCAGTACTTC	CASSIDRGRETQYF
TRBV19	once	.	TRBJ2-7	TGTGCCAGTAGTAACCTGGGTGAACTGTCCTACGAGCAGTACTTC	CASSNLGELSYEQYF
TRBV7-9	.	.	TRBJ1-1	TGTGCCAGCAGCTTAGAAGCGGGTCTGTCTGAAGCTTTCTTT	CASSLEAGLSEAFF
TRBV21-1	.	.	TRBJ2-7	TGTGCCAGCAGAGCAGCCCCGTTGAGCTACGAGCAGTACTTC	CASRAAPLSYEQYF
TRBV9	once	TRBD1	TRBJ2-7	TGTGCCAGCAGCGTTTCAACCGGGACAGGGATTATTAACGAGCAGTACTTC	CASSVSTGTGIINEQYF
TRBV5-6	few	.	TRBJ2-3	TGTGCCAGCTTCTCTTTGGGGGCGGGTCCCCGTATCACAGATACGCAGTATTTT	CASFSLGAGPRITDTQYF
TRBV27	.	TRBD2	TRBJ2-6	TGTGCCAGCAGTCCCCCCCCGCCGGGACTAGGACCCGGCTCTGGGGCCAACGTCCTGACTTTC	CASSPPPPGLGPGSGANVLTF
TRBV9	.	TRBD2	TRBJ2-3	TGTGCCAGCAGCAGTCGAGCGGGAGACCCCACAGATACGCAGTATTTT	CASSSRAGDPTDTQYF
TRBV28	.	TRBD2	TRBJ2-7	TGTGCCAGCAGGACTAGCGGTACCTACGAGCAGTACTTC	CASRTSGTYEQYF
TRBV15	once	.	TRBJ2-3	TGTGCCACCAGCAGAGATCAAGCCTCTGATACGCAGTATTTT	CATSRDQASDTQYF
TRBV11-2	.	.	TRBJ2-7	TGTGCCAGCAGCTTAGTTGGGGTCTCCTCTGCTTACGAGCAGTACTTC	CASSLVGVSSAYEQYF
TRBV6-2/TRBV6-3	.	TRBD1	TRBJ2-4	TGTGCCAGCAGTTCCCACAGGGGGCGGTTCGAGTACTTC	CASSSHRGRFEYF
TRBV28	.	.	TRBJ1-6	TGTGCCAGCGGCCTGGGGGTTTTTTCACCCCTCCACTTT	CASGLGVFSPLHF
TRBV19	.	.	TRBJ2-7	TGTGCCAGCTCCCGTGGGGTGTCCTACGAGCAGTACTTC	CASSRGVSYEQYF
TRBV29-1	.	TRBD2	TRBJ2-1	TGCAGCACTGGACTAGCGGGAGGCGTAGCGAGTGAGCAGTTCTTC	CSTGLAGGVASEQFF
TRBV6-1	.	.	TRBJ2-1	TGTGCCAGCAGTGAGGATGAGCAGTTCTTC	CASSEDEQFF
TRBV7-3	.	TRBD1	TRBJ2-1	TGTGCCAGCAGCTTACGGACAGGGAGCGATGAGCAGTTCTTC	CASSLRTGSDEQFF
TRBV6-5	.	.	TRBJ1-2	TGTGCCAGCATGAGGTGGGGAGAGAATGGCTACACCTTC	CASMRWGENGYTF
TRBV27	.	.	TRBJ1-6	TGTGCCAGCAGGCTTAGCTCCTATAATTCACCCCTCCACTTT	CASRLSSYNSPLHF